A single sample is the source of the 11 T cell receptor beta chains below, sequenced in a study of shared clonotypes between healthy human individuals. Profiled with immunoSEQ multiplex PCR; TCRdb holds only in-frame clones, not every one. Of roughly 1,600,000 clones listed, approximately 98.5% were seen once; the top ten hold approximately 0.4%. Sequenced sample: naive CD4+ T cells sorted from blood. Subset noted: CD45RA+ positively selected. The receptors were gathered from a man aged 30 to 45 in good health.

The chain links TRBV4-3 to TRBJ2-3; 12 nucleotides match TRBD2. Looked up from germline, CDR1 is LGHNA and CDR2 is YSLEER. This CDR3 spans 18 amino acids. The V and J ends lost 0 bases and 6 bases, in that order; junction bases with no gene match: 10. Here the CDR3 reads CASSQDSWTSGTIDTQYF. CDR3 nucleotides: TGCGCCAGCAGCCAAGATTCCTGGACTAGCGGGACGATTGATACGCAGTATTTT.

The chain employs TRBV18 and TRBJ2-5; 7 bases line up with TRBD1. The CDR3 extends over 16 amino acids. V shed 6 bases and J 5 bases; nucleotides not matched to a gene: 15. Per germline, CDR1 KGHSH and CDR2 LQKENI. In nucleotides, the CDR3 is TGTGCCAGCTCGGGCATACAGGGGACCTCCGGCGAGACCCAGTACTTC. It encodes CASSGIQGTSGETQYF. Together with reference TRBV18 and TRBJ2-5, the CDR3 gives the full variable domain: NAGVMQNPRHLVRRRGQEARLRCSPMKGHSHVYWYRQLPEEGLKFMVYLQKENIIDESGMPKERFSAEFPKEGPSILRIQQVVRGDSAAYFCASSGIQGTSGETQYFGPGTRLLVL.

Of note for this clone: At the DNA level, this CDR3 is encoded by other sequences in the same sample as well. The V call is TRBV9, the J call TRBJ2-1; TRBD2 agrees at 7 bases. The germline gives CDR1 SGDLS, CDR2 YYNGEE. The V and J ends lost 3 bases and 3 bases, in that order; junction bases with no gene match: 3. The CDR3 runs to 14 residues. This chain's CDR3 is CASSASGNYNEQFF. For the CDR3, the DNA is TGTGCCAGCAGCGCTAGCGGCAACTACAATGAGCAGTTCTTC.

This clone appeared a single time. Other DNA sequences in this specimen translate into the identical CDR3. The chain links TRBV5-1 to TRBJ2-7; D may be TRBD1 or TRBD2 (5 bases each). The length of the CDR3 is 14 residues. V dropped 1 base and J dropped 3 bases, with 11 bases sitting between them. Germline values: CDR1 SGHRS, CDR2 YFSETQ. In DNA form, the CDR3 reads TGCGCCAGCAGCTTGTCTGGGACCCTCTACGAGCAGTACTTC. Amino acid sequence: CASSLSGTLYEQYF.

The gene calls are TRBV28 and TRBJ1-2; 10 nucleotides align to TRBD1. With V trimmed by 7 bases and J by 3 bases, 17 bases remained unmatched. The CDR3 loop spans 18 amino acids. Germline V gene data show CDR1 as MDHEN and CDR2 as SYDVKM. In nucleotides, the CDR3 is TGTGCCAGCACTGGAATCCGGGACAGGGGATTCGGTTACTATGGCTACACCTTC. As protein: CASTGIRDRGFGYYGYTF.

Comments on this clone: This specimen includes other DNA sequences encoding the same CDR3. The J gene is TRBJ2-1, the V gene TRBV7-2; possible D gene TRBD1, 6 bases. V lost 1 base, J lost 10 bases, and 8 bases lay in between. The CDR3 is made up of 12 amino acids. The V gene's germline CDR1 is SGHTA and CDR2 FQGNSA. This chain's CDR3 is CASSLGGREQFF. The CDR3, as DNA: TGTGCCAGCAGCTTAGGGGGGCGCGAGCAGTTCTTC.

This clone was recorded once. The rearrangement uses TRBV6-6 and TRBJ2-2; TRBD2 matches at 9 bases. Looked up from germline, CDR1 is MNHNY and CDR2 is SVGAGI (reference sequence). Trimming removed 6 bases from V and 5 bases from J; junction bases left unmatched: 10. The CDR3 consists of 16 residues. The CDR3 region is CASSYFSGSGTGELFF. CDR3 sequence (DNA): TGTGCCAGCAGCTATTTTAGCGGGAGTGGGACCGGGGAGCTGTTTTTT.

The DNA of the CDR3 is TGTGCCAGCAGCTTAGTAGGTACGAACACTGAAGCTTTCTTT. Residues: CASSLVGTNTEAFF. The rearrangement uses TRBV7-9 and TRBJ1-1; D not certain. CDR3 length equals 14 residues. Germline CDR1 and CDR2: SEHNR and FQNEAQ (reference sequence). Trimming stripped 1 base from V and 1 base from J, with 7 bases between.

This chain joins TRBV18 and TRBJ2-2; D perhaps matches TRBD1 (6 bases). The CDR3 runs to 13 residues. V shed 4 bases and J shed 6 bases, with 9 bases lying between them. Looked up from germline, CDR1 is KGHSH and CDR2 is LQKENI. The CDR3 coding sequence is TGTGCCAGCTCACACAGGGATTCCGGGGAGCTGTTTTTT. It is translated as CASSHRDSGELFF.

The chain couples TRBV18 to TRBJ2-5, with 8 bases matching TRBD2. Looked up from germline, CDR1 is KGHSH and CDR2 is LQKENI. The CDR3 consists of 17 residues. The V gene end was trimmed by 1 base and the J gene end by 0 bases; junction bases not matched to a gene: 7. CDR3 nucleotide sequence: TGTGCCAGCTCACCACTAACTAGCGGACTGTACCAAGAGACCCAGTACTTC. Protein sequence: CASSPLTSGLYQETQYF.

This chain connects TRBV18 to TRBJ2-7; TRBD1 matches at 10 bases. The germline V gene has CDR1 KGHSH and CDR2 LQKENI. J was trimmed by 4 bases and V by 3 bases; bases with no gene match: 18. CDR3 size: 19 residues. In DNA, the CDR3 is TGTGCCAGCTCACCGGGGCCCTGGGGACAGGGGATTAGTCGGTACGAGCAGTACTTC. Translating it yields CASSPGPWGQGISRYEQYF.